Shown below are 23 T cell receptor beta chains from a single sample sequenced in a study of T cells after yellow fever vaccination. TCRdb re-derived calls from the 5' RACE reads in MiXCR, one entry per CDR3 protein. The sample lists about 50,000 distinct CDR3 sequences, roughly 7.4% seen once, with around 28% in the top ten. Source: CD8+ T cells sorted from PBMCs, taken roughly 14 days after the first yellow fever vaccination. The receptors derive from a man aged 18 to 30 who received the YFV17D yellow fever vaccine.

Many counts were recorded for this clonotype. J is TRBJ2-1 and V is TRBV10-3; D gene uncertain. The CDR3 covers 11 residues. The germline gives CDR1 ENHRY, CDR2 SYGVKD. Trimming pared 1 base from V and 8 bases from J, leaving 3 bases between. CDR3 region: CAISELDEQFF. Written as DNA, the CDR3 is TGTGCCATCAGTGAGTTAGATGAGCAGTTCTTC.

This clonotype was recorded many times. V and J are TRBV29-1 and TRBJ2-5; D is possibly TRBD2 (5 bases). V lost 2 bases and J 1 base, leaving 8 bases between the germline ends. Germline V CDR1 and CDR2: SQVTM, ANQGSEA. The CDR3 spans 13 residues. The CDR3 DNA is TGCAGCGTTGAACATAGCGTCCAAGAGACCCAGTACTTC. Translating it yields CSVEHSVQETQYF.

There are many counts of this clonotype. The rearrangement joins TRBV6-1 to TRBJ1-5, with D possibly matching TRBD1 (5 bases). Germline V gene lookup returns CDR1 MNHNS and CDR2 SASEGT. The CDR3 sequence is 15 residues long. Trimming cost V 5 bases and J 2 bases, with 13 bases left between them. CDR3 amino acids: CASSQGLVGNQPQHF. The CDR3 DNA follows: TGTGCCAGCAGTCAGGGACTAGTTGGCAATCAGCCCCAGCATTTT.

In this sample, this clonotype turned up many times. The chain carries TRBV14 and TRBJ1-2; TRBD1 matches at 9 bases. Germline V gene lookup returns CDR1 SGHDN and CDR2 FVKESK. Trimming cost V 10 bases and J 0 bases; bases outside gene matches: 12. The CDR3 is 16 amino acids. CDR3 DNA: TGTGCCAACTACCGGGACAGGGCCGAAGCTAACTATGGCTACACCTTC. Residues: CANYRDRAEANYGYTF.

The rearrangement uses TRBV5-5 and TRBJ2-5, with 8 bases aligning to TRBD2. V dropped 7 bases and J dropped 4; count of bases not matched to a gene: 12. The germline CDR1 and CDR2 sequences are SGHKS and YYEKEE (reference sequence). The length of the CDR3 is 15 residues. The CDR3 DNA is TGTGCCAGCCTGACGGGGGGGAGTAGCGGAGAGACCCAGTACTTC. As protein: CASLTGGSSGETQYF.

This clonotype was seen at least ten times. The chain joins TRBV6-4 to TRBJ1-5, with TRBD1 identical over 10 bases. This CDR3 has 15 amino acids. The ends lost 2 bases at V and 2 bases at J; junction bases unmatched: 0. CDR1 and CDR2 (germline): MRHNA, SNTAGT. CDR3 sequence reads: CASSDGTGGNQPQHF. The CDR3, as DNA: TGTGCCAGCAGTGACGGGACAGGGGGCAATCAGCCCCAGCATTTT.

This clonotype appeared many times. The chain combines TRBV3-1 with TRBJ1-2; 7 nucleotides line up with TRBD1. The germline V gene encodes CDR1 LGHDT and CDR2 YNNKEL (reference sequence). Losses at the gene ends were 6 bases for V and 0 bases for J; bases not matched to a gene: 4. This CDR3 has 14 amino acids. CDR3 nucleotide sequence: TGTGCCAGCAGTCCAGGGGGACCTAACTATGGCTACACCTTC. This codes for CASSPGGPNYGYTF.

Sample share makes this clonotype medium-sized. The gene calls are TRBV20-1 and TRBJ2-5, with TRBD2 matching over 9 bases. The CDR3 is 16 residues long. The V segment lost 1 base and the J segment 1 base; nucleotides outside the gene matches: 7. Germline assignment: CDR1 DFQATT and CDR2 SNEGSKA (reference sequence). CDR3 sequence reads: CSARGGLAGSQETQYF. In DNA, the CDR3 is TGCAGTGCTAGAGGGGGGCTAGCGGGGAGCCAAGAGACCCAGTACTTC.

This clonotype has a handful of counts. V gene TRBV5-8 combines with J gene TRBJ2-4, with D maybe TRBD2 (6 bases). Germline assignment: CDR1 SGHTS and CDR2 YDEGEE. V gave up 2 bases and J gave up 5 bases, with 8 bases separating them. CDR3 length: 13 amino acids. In DNA, the CDR3 is TGTGCCAGCAGCTTTACGGGGGAAAACATTCAGTACTTC. This gives the protein CASSFTGENIQYF.

This clonotype was counted between two and nine times. The rearrangement links TRBV5-4 to TRBJ1-1; TRBD1 matches 7 bases. The ends lost 6 bases at V and 5 bases at J; junction bases unmatched: 13. The CDR3 has 15 amino acids. Germline lookup yields CDR1 SGHNT and CDR2 YYREEE (reference sequence). For the CDR3, the DNA is TGTGCCAGCACCTTAGGCGCCCCAGGGGGGACTGAAGCTTTCTTT. It encodes CASTLGAPGGTEAFF.

This clonotype turned up a few times. For the CDR3, the DNA is TGTGCCAGCAGCCCGACGGGGGCGGACTATGGCTACACCTTC. It translates to CASSPTGADYGYTF. The chain employs TRBV7-9 and TRBJ1-2; the D gene is possibly TRBD1 (6 bases). The germline gives CDR1 SEHNR, CDR2 FQNEAQ (reference sequence). Trimming took 5 bases from V and 3 from J, leaving 13 bases between them. There are 14 residues in the CDR3.

This clonotype was counted at least ten times. The chain links TRBV29-1 to TRBJ2-1, with D perhaps TRBD2 (7 bases). From germline, CDR1 is SQVTM and CDR2 ANQGSEA. V gave up 0 bases and J gave up 4 bases, with 13 bases separating them. The CDR3 contains 15 residues. CDR3 in DNA: TGCAGCGTTGAAGATCTCGGGGGGCCTTACAATGAGCAGTTCTTC. It is translated as CSVEDLGGPYNEQFF.

This clonotype was seen many times. The chain employs TRBV6-5 and TRBJ1-3; the D is unclear. Germline CDR1 and CDR2: MNHEY and SVGAGI. V was trimmed by 1 base and J by 1 base, leaving 5 bases between them. The CDR3 runs to 14 residues. Here the CDR3 DNA reads TGTGCCAGCAGTTACTTGAGTTCTGGAAACACCATATATTTT. Its translation is CASSYLSSGNTIYF.

The V gene is TRBV18, the J gene TRBJ2-1; D may be TRBD1 (5 bases). The CDR3 loop spans 15 amino acids. The V gene's germline CDR1 is KGHSH and CDR2 LQKENI. Trimming removed 3 bases at V and 2 bases at J, with 11 bases between. The chain's CDR3 is CASSPPTVPYNEQFF. In DNA form, the CDR3 reads TGTGCCAGCTCACCCCCGACAGTTCCCTACAATGAGCAGTTCTTC.

This clonotype was observed many times. The genes are TRBV5-5 and TRBJ2-1; maybe TRBD2 (6 bases). This CDR3 contains 14 residues. Between the trimmed V and J ends, which lost 4 bases and 15 bases, there was a span of 23 bases. The germline V gene encodes CDR1 SGHKS and CDR2 YYEKEE (reference sequence). This CDR3 is CASSVEGTFEGPFF. The CDR3 coding sequence is TGTGCCAGCAGCGTGGAAGGGACTTTCGAAGGCCCGTTCTTC.

This clonotype was seen a handful of times. The rearrangement links TRBV11-2 to TRBJ1-1, with a tentative D call TRBD1 (5 bases). This CDR3 has 14 residues. V was shortened by 5 bases and J by 2 bases, with 12 bases between the two germline ends. CDR1 SGHAT and CDR2 FQNNGV come from the germline V gene. CDR3 sequence: CASSPGRANTEAFF. The DNA for the CDR3 is TGTGCCAGCAGCCCGGGACGGGCCAACACTGAAGCTTTCTTT.

The rearrangement joins TRBV27 to TRBJ2-7; tentative D call: TRBD2 (6 bases). V was clipped by 6 bases and J by 3 bases, with 18 bases between them. The V gene's germline CDR1 is MNHEY and CDR2 SMNVEV (reference sequence). The CDR3 is 15 amino acids. The CDR3 nucleotides are TGTGCCAGCAGGACAGAGCGGGCAGAAGACTACGAGCAGTACTTC. Its protein is CASRTERAEDYEQYF.

This clonotype has ten or more counts. CDR3 in amino acids: CASSYSRTVGTEAFF. CDR3 coding DNA: TGTGCCAGCAGTTACTCGCGGACGGTGGGGACTGAAGCTTTCTTT. The genes are TRBV6-5 and TRBJ1-1; D ambiguous. This CDR3 contains 15 residues. Trimming removed 0 bases from V and 5 bases from J, with 13 bases in between. Germline values: CDR1 MNHEY, CDR2 SVGAGI.

A few counts support this clonotype. CDR3: CASSLLTSGGINEQFF. The CDR3 coding sequence is TGTGCCAGCAGCCTACTGACTAGCGGGGGGATCAATGAGCAGTTCTTC. The chain uses TRBV5-6 and TRBJ2-1; 13 bases match TRBD2. The CDR3 consists of 16 residues. CDR1 and CDR2 (germline): SGHDT, YYEEEE. J gave up 6 bases and V 4 bases, and 7 bases lay outside the gene matches.

Ten or more counts support this clonotype. The gene calls are TRBV7-9 and TRBJ2-3; no firm D call. This CDR3 is built from 12 residues. Trimming took 5 bases from V and 2 from J, leaving 5 bases between them. From germline, CDR1 is SEHNR and CDR2 FQNEAQ (reference sequence). Written as DNA, the CDR3 is TGTGCCAGCAGCGGAAACACAGATACGCAGTATTTT. Translation gives CASSGNTDTQYF.

This clonotype came up many times. This chain connects TRBV6-1 to TRBJ1-5, with 8 positions matching TRBD1. This CDR3 has 15 amino acids. Germline CDR1 MNHNS, CDR2 SASEGT. The V gene end was trimmed by 5 bases and the J gene end by 2 bases; junction bases not matched to a gene: 5. This chain's CDR3 is CASSQDRGGNQPQHF. The CDR3 bases are TGTGCCAGCAGTCAAGACAGGGGCGGCAATCAGCCCCAGCATTTT.

On this clonotype itself: This sequence may be a read error, since a much larger clone differs from it by one base. The chain joins TRBV7-6 to TRBJ2-7; 11 nucleotides line up with TRBD1. This CDR3 comprises 16 residues. J lost 4 bases, V lost 0 bases, and 5 bases had no gene match. The V gene's germline CDR1 is SGHVS and CDR2 FNYEAQ. CDR3 bases: TGTGCCAGCAGCTTAGCAGGGACAGGGGGTAGATACGAGCAGTACTTC. Its translation: CASSLAGTGGRYEQYF.

This clonotype came up many times. The junction departs from the called germline gene at one end, perhaps through a read error. The chain joins TRBV4-3 to TRBJ2-3; TRBD2 aligns across 7 bases. The germline V gene encodes CDR1 LGHNA and CDR2 YSLEER. This CDR3 is built from 18 residues. The CDR3 DNA sequence: TGCGCCAGCAGCCAAGATTTGACGGGGCGGGGGAGCATAGATACGCAGTATTTT. Amino acids: CASSQDLTGRGSIDTQYF.